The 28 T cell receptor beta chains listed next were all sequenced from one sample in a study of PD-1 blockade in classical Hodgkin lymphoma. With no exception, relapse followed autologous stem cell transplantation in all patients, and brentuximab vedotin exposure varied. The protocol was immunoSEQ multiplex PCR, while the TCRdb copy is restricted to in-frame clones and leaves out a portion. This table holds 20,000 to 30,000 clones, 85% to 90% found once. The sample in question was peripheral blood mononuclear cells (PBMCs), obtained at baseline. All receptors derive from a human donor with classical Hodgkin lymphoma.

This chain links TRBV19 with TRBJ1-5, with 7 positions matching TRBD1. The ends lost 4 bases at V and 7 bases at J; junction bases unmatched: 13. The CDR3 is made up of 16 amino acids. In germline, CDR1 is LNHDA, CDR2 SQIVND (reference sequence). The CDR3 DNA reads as TGTGCCAGTAGTAAAGACAGGGAAGGTAGCCTACAGCCCCAGCATTTT. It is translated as CASSKDREGSLQPQHF.

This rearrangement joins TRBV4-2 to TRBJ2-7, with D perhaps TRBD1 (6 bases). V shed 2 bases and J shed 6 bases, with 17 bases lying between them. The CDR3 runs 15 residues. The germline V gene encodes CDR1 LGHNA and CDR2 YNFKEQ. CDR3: CASSQTVGQGTEQYF. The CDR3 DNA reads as TGTGCCAGCAGCCAAACGGTTGGGCAGGGGACCGAGCAGTACTTC.

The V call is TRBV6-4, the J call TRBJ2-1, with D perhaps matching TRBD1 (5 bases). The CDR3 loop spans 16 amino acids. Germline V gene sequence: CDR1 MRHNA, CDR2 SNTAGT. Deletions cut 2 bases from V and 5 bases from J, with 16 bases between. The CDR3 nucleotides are TGTGCCAGCAGTGACGAATCAGGGTTGTTGGACAATGAGCAGTTCTTC. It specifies CASSDESGLLDNEQFF.

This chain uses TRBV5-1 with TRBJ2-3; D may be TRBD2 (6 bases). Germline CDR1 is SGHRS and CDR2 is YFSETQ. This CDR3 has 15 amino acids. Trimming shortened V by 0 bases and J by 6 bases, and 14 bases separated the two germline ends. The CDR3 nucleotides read TGCGCCAGCAGCTTGGAGGCGGGGACGGGGGATACGCAGTATTTT. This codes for CASSLEAGTGDTQYF.

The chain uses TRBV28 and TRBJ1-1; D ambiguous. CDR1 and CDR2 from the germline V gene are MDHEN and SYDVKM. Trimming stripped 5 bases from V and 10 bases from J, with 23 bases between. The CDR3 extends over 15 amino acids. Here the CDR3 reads CASSKSRAAEMSAFF. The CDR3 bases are TGTGCCAGCAGTAAATCAAGGGCGGCCGAAATGTCAGCTTTCTTT.

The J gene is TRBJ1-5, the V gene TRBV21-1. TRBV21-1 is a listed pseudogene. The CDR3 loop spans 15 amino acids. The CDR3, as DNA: TGTGCCAGCAGCAAATGGAAGCGAAAGGGGAGGTCCCAGCATTTT. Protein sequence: CASSKWKRKGRSQHF.

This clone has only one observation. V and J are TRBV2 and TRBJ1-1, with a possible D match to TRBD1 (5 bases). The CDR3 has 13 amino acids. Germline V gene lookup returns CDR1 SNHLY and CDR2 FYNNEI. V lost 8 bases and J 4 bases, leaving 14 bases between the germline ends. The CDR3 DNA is TGTGCCAGCGAAGGGGAAGGTGCCACTGAAGCTTTCTTT. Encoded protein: CASEGEGATEAFF.

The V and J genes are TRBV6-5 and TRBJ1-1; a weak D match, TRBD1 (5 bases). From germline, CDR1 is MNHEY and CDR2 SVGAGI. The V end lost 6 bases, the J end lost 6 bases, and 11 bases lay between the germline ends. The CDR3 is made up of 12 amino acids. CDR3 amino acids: CASRSTGAEAFF. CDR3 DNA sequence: TGTGCCAGCAGGTCTACAGGCGCTGAAGCTTTCTTT.

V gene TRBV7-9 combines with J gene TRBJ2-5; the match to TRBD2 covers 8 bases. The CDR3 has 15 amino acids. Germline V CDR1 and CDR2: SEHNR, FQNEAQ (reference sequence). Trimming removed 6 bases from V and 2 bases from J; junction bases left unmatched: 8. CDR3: CASRQAGALQETQYF. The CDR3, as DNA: TGTGCCAGCAGACAAGCGGGGGCCCTTCAAGAGACCCAGTACTTC.

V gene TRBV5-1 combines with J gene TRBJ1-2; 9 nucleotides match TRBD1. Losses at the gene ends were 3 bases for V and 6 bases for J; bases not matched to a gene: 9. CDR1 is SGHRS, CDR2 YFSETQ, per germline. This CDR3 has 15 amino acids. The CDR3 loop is CASSSMTGGWDGYTF. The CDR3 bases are TGCGCCAGCAGCTCGATGACAGGGGGATGGGATGGCTACACCTTC.

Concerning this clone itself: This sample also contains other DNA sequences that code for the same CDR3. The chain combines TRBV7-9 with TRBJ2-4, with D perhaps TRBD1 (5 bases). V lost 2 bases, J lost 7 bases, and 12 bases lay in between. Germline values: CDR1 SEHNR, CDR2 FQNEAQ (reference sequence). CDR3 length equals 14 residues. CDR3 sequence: CASSLPGQGNIQYF. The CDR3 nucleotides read TGTGCCAGCAGCTTACCCGGACAAGGTAACATTCAGTACTTC. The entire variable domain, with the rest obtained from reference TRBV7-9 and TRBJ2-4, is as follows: DTGVSQNPRHKITKRGQNVTFRCDPISEHNRLYWYRQTLGQGPEFLTYFQNEAQLEKSRLLSDRFSAERPKGSFSTLEIQRTEQGDSAMYLCASSLPGQGNIQYFGAGTRLSVL.

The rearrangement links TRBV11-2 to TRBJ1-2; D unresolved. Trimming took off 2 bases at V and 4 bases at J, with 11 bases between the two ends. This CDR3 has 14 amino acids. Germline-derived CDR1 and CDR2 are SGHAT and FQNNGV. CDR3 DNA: TGTGCCAGCAGCTTAACCGACGACATCTATGGCTACACCTTC. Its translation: CASSLTDDIYGYTF.

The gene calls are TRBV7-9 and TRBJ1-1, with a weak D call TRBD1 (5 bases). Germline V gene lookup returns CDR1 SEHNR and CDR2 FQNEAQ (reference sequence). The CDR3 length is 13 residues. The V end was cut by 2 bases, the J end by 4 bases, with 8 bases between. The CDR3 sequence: CASSLLGTTEAFF. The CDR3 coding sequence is TGTGCCAGCAGCTTATTAGGGACCACTGAAGCTTTCTTT.

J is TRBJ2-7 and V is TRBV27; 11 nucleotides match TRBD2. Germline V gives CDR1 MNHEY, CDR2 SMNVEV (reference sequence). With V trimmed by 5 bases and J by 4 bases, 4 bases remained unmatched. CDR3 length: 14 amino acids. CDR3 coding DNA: TGTGCCAGCAGTGTTAGCGGGGGGGGGTACGAGCAGTACTTC. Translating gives CASSVSGGGYEQYF.

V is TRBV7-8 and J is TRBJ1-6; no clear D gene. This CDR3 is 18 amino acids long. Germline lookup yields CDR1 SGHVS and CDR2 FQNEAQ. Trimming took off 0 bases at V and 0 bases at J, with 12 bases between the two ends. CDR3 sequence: CASSLAAGGSSYNSPLHF. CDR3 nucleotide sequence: TGTGCCAGCAGCTTAGCGGCAGGCGGGAGCTCCTATAATTCACCCCTCCACTTT.

This CDR3 reads CASSLQDSRDGYTF. Written as DNA, the CDR3 is TGCGCCAGCAGCTTACAGGACTCACGGGATGGCTACACCTTC. The V call is TRBV5-1, the J call TRBJ1-2; D is perhaps TRBD1 (5 bases). CDR3 size: 14 residues. Germline CDR1 reads SGHRS; CDR2 reads YFSETQ. Trimming pared 2 bases from V and 6 bases from J, leaving 14 bases between.

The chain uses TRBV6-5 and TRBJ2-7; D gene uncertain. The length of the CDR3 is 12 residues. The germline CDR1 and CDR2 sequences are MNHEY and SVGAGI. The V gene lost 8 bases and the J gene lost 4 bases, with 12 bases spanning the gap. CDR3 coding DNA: TGTGCCAGCCAGACACAAAAATACGAGCAGTACTTC. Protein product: CASQTQKYEQYF.

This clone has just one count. The CDR3 nucleotides read TGCGCCAGCCCGCTCGGGAGCAATCAGCCCCAGCATTTT. Amino acid sequence: CASPLGSNQPQHF. The rearrangement joins TRBV23-1 to TRBJ1-5; D unresolved. TRBV23-1 is designated an ORF whose function remains uncertain. The length of the CDR3 is 13 residues. V lost 8 bases to trimming and J lost 1 base, with 9 bases between them.

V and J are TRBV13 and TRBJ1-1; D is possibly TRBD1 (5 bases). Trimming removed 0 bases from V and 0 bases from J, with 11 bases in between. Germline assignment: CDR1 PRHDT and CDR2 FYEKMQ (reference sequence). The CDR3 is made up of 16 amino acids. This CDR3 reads CASSLGGPLMNTEAFF. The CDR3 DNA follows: TGTGCCAGCAGCTTAGGGGGACCCTTGATGAACACTGAAGCTTTCTTT. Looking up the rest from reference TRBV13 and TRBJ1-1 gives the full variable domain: AAGVIQSPRHLIKEKRETATLKCYPIPRHDTVYWYQQGPGQDPQFLISFYEKMQSDKGSIPDRFSAQQFSDYHSELNMSSLELGDSALYFCASSLGGPLMNTEAFFGQGTRLTVV.

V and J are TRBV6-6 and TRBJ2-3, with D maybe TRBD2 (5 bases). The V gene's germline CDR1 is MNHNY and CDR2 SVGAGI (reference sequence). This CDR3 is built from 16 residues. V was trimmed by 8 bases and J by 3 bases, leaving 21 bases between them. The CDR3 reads CASQPSPGVGTDTQYF. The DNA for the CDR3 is TGTGCCAGCCAGCCCTCCCCCGGGGTGGGGACAGATACGCAGTATTTT.

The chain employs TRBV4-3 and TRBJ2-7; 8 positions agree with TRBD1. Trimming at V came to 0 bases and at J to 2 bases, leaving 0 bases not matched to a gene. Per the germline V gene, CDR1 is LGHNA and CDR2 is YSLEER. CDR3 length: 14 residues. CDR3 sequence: CASSQDRGPYEQYF. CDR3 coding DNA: TGCGCCAGCAGCCAAGACAGGGGGCCCTACGAGCAGTACTTC.

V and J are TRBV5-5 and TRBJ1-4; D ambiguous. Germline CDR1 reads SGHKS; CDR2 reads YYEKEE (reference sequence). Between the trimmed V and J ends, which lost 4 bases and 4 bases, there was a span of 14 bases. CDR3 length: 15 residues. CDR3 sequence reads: CASSASLGVNEKLFF. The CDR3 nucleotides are TGTGCCAGCAGCGCAAGTTTAGGAGTTAATGAAAAACTGTTTTTT.

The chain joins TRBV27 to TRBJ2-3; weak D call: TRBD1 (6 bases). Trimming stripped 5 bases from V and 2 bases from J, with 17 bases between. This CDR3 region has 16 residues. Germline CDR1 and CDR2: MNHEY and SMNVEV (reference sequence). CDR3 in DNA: TGTGCCAGCAGTCCTTGGGACATCCTTTTCACAGATACGCAGTATTTT. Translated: CASSPWDILFTDTQYF.

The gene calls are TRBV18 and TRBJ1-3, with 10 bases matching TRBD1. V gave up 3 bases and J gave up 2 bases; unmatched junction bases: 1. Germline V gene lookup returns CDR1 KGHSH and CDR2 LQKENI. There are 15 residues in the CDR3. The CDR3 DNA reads TGTGCCAGCTCACCGGGACAGGGGCCTGGAAACACCATATATTTT. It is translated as CASSPGQGPGNTIYF.

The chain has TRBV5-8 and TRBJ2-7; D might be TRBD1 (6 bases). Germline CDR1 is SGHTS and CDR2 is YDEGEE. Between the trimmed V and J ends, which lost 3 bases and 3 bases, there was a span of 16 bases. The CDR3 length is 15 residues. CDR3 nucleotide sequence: TGTGCCAGCAGCTCTTACCACAGGGACGGCTACGAGCAGTACTTC. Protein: CASSSYHRDGYEQYF.

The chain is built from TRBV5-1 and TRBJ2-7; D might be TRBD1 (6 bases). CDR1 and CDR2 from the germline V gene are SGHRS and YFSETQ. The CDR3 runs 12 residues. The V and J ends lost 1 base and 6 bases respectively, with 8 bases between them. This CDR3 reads CASSLTGTEQYF. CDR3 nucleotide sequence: TGCGCCAGCAGCTTGACAGGGACCGAGCAGTACTTC.

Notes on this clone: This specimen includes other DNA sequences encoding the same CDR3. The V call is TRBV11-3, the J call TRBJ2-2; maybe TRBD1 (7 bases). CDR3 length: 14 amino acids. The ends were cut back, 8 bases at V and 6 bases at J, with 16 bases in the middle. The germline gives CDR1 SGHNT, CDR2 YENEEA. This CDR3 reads CASARAGGSGELFF. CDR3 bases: TGTGCCAGCGCCCGAGCAGGGGGGTCCGGGGAGCTGTTTTTT.

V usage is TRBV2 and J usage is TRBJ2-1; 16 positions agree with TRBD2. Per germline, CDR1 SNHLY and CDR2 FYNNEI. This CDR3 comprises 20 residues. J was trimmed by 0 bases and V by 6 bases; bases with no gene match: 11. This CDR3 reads CASRGPPGLAGGISYNEQFF. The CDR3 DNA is TGTGCCAGCAGGGGACCGCCGGGACTAGCGGGGGGGATCTCCTACAATGAGCAGTTCTTC. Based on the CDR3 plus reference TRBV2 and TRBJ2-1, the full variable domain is EPEVTQTPSHQVTQMGQEVILRCVPISNHLYFYWYRQILGQKVEFLVSFYNNEISEKSEIFDDQFSVERPDGSNFTLKIRSTKLEDSAMYFCASRGPPGLAGGISYNEQFFGPGTRLTVL.